The next 17 T cell receptor beta chains were all read from a single sample in a study of shared clonotypes between healthy human individuals (dated by TCRdb to 2020 to 2021). The protocol used for the library was the immunoSEQ multiplex PCR assay. The table was pulled from immuneACCESS by TCRdb, which kept in-frame rearrangements only. Such tables lose some clones; where checked, under half of the loss comes from unresolved V genes, and the rest has no known cause. The sample table holds around 2.5 million clones, of which 93% were seen once. Of the sample, more than 0.35% falls within the top ten clones. Sequencing was performed on naive CD4+ T cells from PBMCs. The cell subset or site label, as the study defines it: CD45RA+ positively selected. These receptors originate from a man between 18 and 35 years old in good health. Some clones in this sample may be carry-over from other donors' samples.

This rearrangement joins TRBV2 to TRBJ2-2; D is undetermined. This CDR3 is 15 amino acids long. V was cut by 4 bases and J by 4 bases, with 13 bases left in between. The germline V gene has CDR1 SNHLY and CDR2 FYNNEI. CDR3 protein: CASSANMAATGELFF. CDR3 nucleotides: TGTGCCAGCAGTGCCAACATGGCAGCCACCGGGGAGCTGTTTTTT.

V and J are TRBV10-3 and TRBJ2-2; D might be TRBD2 (6 bases). Germline V gene sequence: CDR1 ENHRY, CDR2 SYGVKD. This CDR3 has 14 residues. Trimming removed 6 bases from V and 0 bases from J, with 8 bases in between. Here the CDR3 reads CAIRTGANTGELFF. DNA of the CDR3: TGTGCCATCAGGACGGGAGCGAACACCGGGGAGCTGTTTTTT.

The J gene is TRBJ2-1, the V gene TRBV27; D is unresolved. The length of the CDR3 is 16 residues. Trimming took 5 bases from V and 2 from J, leaving 16 bases between them. CDR1 and CDR2 from the germline V gene are MNHEY and SMNVEV (reference sequence). CDR3 nucleotides: TGTGCCAGCAGTACCCGCCCCAGTGGACCCTACAATGAGCAGTTCTTC. This translates into CASSTRPSGPYNEQFF.

J is TRBJ2-7 and V is TRBV5-4; D is tentatively TRBD1 or TRBD2 (5 bases each). Per germline, CDR1 SGHNT and CDR2 YYREEE (reference sequence). This CDR3 comprises 13 residues. Trimming shortened V by 1 base and J by 2 bases, and 7 bases separated the two germline ends. As DNA, the CDR3 is TGTGCCAGCAGCTTGAAGGGACCCTACGAGCAGTACTTC. Protein sequence: CASSLKGPYEQYF.

The V gene is TRBV11-2, the J gene TRBJ2-3, with a tentative D call TRBD1 (6 bases). V dropped 6 bases and J dropped 2 bases, with 21 bases sitting between them. The CDR3 runs 17 residues. In germline, CDR1 is SGHAT, CDR2 FQNNGV. Here the CDR3 DNA reads TGTGCCAGCAGGCCACCGCCAGGGGCCTCCTTCACAGATACGCAGTATTTT. The encoded protein is CASRPPPGASFTDTQYF.

The chain links TRBV16 to TRBJ2-7; no reliable D call. Trimming removed 2 bases at V and 4 bases at J, with 6 bases between. CDR1 and CDR2 from the germline V gene are KGHSY and FQNENV. The CDR3 spans 12 residues. The CDR3 nucleotides read TGTGCCAGCAGCCAACTTTTGTACGAGCAGTACTTC. Translation: CASSQLLYEQYF.

V usage is TRBV6-1 and J usage is TRBJ1-5; D uncertain. V dropped 3 bases and J dropped 3 bases, with 6 bases sitting between them. The CDR3 length is 13 residues. The germline V gene encodes CDR1 MNHNS and CDR2 SASEGT. For the CDR3, the DNA is TGTGCCAGCAGTGACGTTCCCAATCAGCCCCAGCATTTT. Translation gives CASSDVPNQPQHF.

The chain has TRBV18 and TRBJ2-7; maybe TRBD1 (5 bases). Germline V lookup: CDR1 KGHSH, CDR2 LQKENI. This CDR3 region has 15 residues. Trimming left V 2 bases short and J 0 bases short, with 11 bases between. The CDR3 DNA follows: TGTGCCAGCTCACCATGGCAGGGAACCTCCTACGAGCAGTACTTC. It encodes CASSPWQGTSYEQYF.

The chain combines TRBV6-1 with TRBJ2-5, with 7 bases fitting TRBD1. The better agreement between TRBJ2-7 and the DNA end casts doubt on the J call. Per the germline V gene, CDR1 is MNHNS and CDR2 is SASEGT. This CDR3 is built from 15 residues. CDR3 DNA: TGTGCCAGCAGGCCAGGGACAGCCGGTCTGAACGAGCAGTACTTC. It specifies CASRPGTAGLNEQYF.

The V call is TRBV21-1, the J call TRBJ2-7; TRBD1 is taken as the D call from the table, unchecked against the DNA. TRBV21-1 corresponds to a pseudogene. The CDR3 covers 19 residues. The CDR3 DNA follows: TGTGCCAGCGGCGTCCGGACAGAGCGAACCCACCGAGACGTACTCGAGCAGTACTTC. This codes for CASGVRTERTHRDVLEQYF.

This chain joins TRBV6-1 and TRBJ1-5, with D possibly TRBD1 on 6 matching bases. V lost 7 bases, J lost 0 bases, and 13 bases lay in between. The germline CDR1 and CDR2 sequences are MNHNS and SASEGT. This CDR3 has 15 amino acids. The chain's CDR3 is CASTGHSYSNQPQHF. The CDR3 DNA reads TGTGCCAGCACGGGACATTCCTATAGCAATCAGCCCCAGCATTTT.

The chain recombines TRBV7-6 with TRBJ2-5; tentative D call: TRBD2 (6 bases). This CDR3 comprises 16 residues. With 2 bases removed from V and 0 bases from J, the gap between germline ends came to 13 bases. CDR1 is SGHVS, CDR2 FNYEAQ, per germline. The CDR3: CASSLNAREYQETQYF. In nucleotides, the CDR3 is TGTGCCAGCAGCTTAAACGCCCGGGAGTACCAAGAGACCCAGTACTTC.

This chain's CDR3 is CASSPPLWVRQPQHF. Written as DNA, the CDR3 is TGTGCCAGCAGCCCACCTCTTTGGGTACGGCAGCCCCAGCATTTT. This chain uses TRBV7-8 with TRBJ1-5; D gene ambiguous. Germline V gives CDR1 SGHVS, CDR2 FQNEAQ. Trimming cost V 5 bases and J 7 bases, with 18 bases left between them. The CDR3 is 15 residues long. The full variable domain, rest sourced from reference TRBV7-8 and TRBJ1-5, is GAGVSQSPRYKVAKRGQDVALRCDPISGHVSLFWYQQALGQGPEFLTYFQNEAQLDKSGLPSDRFFAERPEGSVSTLKIQRTQQEDSAVYLCASSPPLWVRQPQHFGDGTRLSIL.

The chain has TRBV7-3 and TRBJ2-5; D could derive from TRBD1 or TRBD2 (5 bases each). The V gene lost 0 bases and the J gene lost 0 bases, with 8 bases spanning the gap. CDR3 size: 15 residues. CDR1 and CDR2 from the germline V gene are SGHTA and FQGTGA. For the CDR3, the DNA is TGTGCCAGCAGCTTAACGGGGGAGAACCAAGAGACCCAGTACTTC. It specifies CASSLTGENQETQYF.

The gene calls are TRBV28 and TRBJ2-7, with a weak D call TRBD1 (5 bases). The CDR3 loop spans 15 amino acids. Germline V gene data show CDR1 as MDHEN and CDR2 as SYDVKM. Trimming left V 2 bases short and J 7 bases short, with 18 bases between. The DNA for the CDR3 is TGTGCCAGCAGTTTACCTACAGGCGCCCCGCGGGAGCAGTACTTC. It translates to CASSLPTGAPREQYF.

The chain combines TRBV5-1 with TRBJ2-3; D perhaps matches TRBD2 (6 bases). Looked up from germline, CDR1 is SGHRS and CDR2 is YFSETQ. The V end lost 0 bases, the J end lost 5 bases, and 10 bases lay between the germline ends. The CDR3 extends over 14 amino acids. For the CDR3, the DNA is TGCGCCAGCAGCTTGGTGCAGGGAGGAGATACGCAGTATTTT. Translation: CASSLVQGGDTQYF.

The J gene is TRBJ2-1, the V gene TRBV7-3, with 9 bases identical to TRBD1. This CDR3 contains 16 residues. Germline V gene data show CDR1 as SGHTA and CDR2 as FQGTGA. J gave up 2 bases and V 5 bases, and 7 bases lay outside the gene matches. This CDR3 is CASSGGGTGTYNEQFF. The CDR3, as DNA: TGTGCCAGCAGCGGAGGCGGGACAGGGACCTACAATGAGCAGTTCTTC. The full variable domain, with the rest looked up from reference TRBV7-3 and TRBJ2-1, is GAGVSQTPSNKVTEKGKYVELRCDPISGHTALYWYRQSLGQGPEFLIYFQGTGAADDSGLPNDRFFAVRPEGSVSTLKIQRTERGDSAVYLCASSGGGTGTYNEQFFGPGTRLTVL.